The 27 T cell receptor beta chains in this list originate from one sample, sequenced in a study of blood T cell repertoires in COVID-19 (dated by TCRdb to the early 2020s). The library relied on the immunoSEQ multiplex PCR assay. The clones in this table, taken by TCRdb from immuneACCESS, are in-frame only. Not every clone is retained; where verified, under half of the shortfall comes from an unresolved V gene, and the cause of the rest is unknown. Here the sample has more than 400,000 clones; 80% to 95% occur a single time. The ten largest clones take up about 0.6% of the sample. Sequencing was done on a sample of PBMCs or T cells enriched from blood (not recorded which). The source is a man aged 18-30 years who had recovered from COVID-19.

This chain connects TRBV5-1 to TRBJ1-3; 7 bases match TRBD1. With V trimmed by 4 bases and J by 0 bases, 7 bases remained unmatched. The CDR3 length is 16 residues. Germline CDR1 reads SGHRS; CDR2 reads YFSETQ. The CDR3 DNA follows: TGCGCCAGCAGCCGGGACAGCCGGAGCTCTGGAAACACCATATATTTT. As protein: CASSRDSRSSGNTIYF.

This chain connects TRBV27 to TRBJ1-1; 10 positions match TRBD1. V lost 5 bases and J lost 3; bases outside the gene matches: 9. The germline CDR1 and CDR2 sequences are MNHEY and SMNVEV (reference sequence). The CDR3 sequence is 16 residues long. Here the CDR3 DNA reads TGTGCCAGCAGTCGGGGACAGGGGCGGAGGTACACTGAAGCTTTCTTT. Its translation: CASSRGQGRRYTEAFF.

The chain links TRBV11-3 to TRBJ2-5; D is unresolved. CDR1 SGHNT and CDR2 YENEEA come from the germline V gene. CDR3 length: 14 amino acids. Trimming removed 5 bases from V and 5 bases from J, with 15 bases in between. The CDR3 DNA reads TGTGCCAGCAGCGAATCAGAGTTGAGGGAGACCCAGTACTTC. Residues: CASSESELRETQYF.

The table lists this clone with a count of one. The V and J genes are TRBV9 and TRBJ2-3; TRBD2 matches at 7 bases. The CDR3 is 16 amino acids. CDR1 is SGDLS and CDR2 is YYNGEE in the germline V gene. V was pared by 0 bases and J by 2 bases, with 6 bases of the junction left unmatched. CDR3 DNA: TGTGCCAGCAGCGTAGGGCTAGCGGCCCACACAGATACGCAGTATTTT. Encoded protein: CASSVGLAAHTDTQYF.

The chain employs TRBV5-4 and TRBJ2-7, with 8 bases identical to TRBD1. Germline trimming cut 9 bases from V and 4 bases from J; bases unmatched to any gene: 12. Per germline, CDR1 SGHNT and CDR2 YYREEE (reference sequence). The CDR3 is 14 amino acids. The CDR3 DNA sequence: TGTGCCACAGGCGCGGGGACAGGAAGTTACGAGCAGTACTTC. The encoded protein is CATGAGTGSYEQYF. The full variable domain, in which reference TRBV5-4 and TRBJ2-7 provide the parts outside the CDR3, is ETGVTQSPTHLIKTRGQQVTLRCSSQSGHNTVSWYQQALGQGPQFIFQYYREEENGRGNFPPRFSGLQFPNYSSELNVNALELDDSALYLCATGAGTGSYEQYFGPGTRLTVT.

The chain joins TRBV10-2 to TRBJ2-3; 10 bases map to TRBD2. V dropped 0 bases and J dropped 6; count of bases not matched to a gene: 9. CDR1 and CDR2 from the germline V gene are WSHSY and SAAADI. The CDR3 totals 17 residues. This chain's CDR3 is CASSESVAGGGADTQYF. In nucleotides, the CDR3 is TGCGCCAGCAGTGAGTCCGTAGCGGGAGGAGGTGCCGATACGCAGTATTTT.

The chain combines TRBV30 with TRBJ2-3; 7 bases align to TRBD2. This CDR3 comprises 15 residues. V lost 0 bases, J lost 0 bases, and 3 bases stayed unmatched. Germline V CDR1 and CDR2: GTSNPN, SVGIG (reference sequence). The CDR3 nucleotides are TGTGCCTGGAGTGTAAGGCGGGAGAGCACAGATACGCAGTATTTT. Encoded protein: CAWSVRRESTDTQYF.

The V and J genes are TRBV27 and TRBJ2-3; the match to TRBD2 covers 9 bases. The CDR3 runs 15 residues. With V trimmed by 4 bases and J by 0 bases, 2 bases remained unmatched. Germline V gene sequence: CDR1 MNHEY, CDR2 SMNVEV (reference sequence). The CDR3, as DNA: TGTGCCAGCAGTTCAGCGGGAGGTAGCACAGATACGCAGTATTTT. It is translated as CASSSAGGSTDTQYF.

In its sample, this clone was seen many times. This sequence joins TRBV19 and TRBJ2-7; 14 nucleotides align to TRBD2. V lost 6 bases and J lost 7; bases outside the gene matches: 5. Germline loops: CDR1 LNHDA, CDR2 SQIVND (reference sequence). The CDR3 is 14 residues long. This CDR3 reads CASRSGLAGVEQYF. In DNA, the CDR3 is TGTGCCAGTAGGTCGGGACTAGCGGGAGTGGAGCAGTACTTC.

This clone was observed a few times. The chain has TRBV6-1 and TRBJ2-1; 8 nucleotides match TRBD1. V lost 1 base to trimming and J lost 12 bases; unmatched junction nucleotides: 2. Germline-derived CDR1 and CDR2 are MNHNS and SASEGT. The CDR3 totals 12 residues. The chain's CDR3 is CASSEDRGSQFF. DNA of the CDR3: TGTGCCAGCAGTGAAGACAGGGGGTCGCAGTTCTTC.

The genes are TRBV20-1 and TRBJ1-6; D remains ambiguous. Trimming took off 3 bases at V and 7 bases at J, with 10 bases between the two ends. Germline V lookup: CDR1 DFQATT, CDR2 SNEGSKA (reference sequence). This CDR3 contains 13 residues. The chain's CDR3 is CSASPTYNSPLHF. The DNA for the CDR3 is TGCAGTGCTAGTCCGACTTACAATTCACCCCTCCACTTT.

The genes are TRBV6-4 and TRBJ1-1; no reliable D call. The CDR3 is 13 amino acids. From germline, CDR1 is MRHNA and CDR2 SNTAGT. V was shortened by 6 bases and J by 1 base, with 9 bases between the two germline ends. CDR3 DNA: TGTGCCAGCAGCGAAACCGGGAACACTGAAGCTTTCTTT. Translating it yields CASSETGNTEAFF.

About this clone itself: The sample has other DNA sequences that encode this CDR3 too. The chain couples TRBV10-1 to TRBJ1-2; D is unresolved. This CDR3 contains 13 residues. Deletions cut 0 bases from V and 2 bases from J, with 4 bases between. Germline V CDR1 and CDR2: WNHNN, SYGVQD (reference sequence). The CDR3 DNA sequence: TGCGCCAGCAGTGAGTCGCGGAACTATGGCTACACCTTC. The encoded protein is CASSESRNYGYTF.

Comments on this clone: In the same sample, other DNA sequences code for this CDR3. This chain's CDR3 is CASSQVSGGYEQYF. The CDR3 coding sequence is TGTGCCAGCAGCCAAGTCTCAGGGGGCTACGAGCAGTACTTC. This rearrangement joins TRBV3-1 (or the pseudogene TRBV3-2) to TRBJ2-7, with TRBD1 identical over 7 bases. Per germline, CDR1 LGHDT and CDR2 YNNKEL (reference sequence). V shed 1 base and J 3 bases; nucleotides not matched to a gene: 3. CDR3 length: 14 amino acids.

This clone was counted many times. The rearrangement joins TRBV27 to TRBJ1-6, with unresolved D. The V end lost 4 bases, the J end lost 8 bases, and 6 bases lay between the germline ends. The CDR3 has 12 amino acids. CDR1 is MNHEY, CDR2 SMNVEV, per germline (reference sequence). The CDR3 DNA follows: TGTGCCAGCAGTTCCAGGTATTCACCCCTCCACTTT. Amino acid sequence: CASSSRYSPLHF.

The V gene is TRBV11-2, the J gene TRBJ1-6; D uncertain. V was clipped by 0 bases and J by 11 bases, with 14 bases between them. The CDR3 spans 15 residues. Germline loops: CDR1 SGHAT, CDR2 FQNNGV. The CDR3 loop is CASSLDGKAAPPLHF. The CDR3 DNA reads TGTGCCAGCAGCTTAGATGGCAAGGCGGCCCCACCCCTCCACTTT.

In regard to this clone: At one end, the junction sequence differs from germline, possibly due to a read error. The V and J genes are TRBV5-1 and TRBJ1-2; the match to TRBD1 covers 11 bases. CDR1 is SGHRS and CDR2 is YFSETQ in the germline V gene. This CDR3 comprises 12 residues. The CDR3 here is CASSPGQGAASF. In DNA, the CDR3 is TGCGCCAGCAGCCCTGGACAGGGGGCTGCGTCCTTC.

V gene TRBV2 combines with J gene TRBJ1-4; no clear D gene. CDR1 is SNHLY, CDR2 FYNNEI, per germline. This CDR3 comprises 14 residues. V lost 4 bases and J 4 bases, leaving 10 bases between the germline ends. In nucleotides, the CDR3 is TGTGCCAGCAGTGTGGTTCAGGTTAATGAAAAACTGTTTTTT. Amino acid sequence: CASSVVQVNEKLFF.

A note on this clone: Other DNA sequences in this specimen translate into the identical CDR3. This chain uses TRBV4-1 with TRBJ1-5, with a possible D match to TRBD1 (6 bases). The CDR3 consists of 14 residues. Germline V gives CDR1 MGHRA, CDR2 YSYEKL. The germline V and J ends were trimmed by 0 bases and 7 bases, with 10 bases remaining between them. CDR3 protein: CASSQDTGGQPQHF. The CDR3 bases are TGCGCCAGCAGCCAAGATACGGGGGGCCAGCCCCAGCATTTT.

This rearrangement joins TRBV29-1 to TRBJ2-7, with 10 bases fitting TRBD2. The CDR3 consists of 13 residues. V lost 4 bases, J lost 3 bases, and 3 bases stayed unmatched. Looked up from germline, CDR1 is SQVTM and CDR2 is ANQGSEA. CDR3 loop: CSVVSGRVYEQYF. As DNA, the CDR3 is TGCAGCGTTGTCAGCGGGAGGGTCTACGAGCAGTACTTC.

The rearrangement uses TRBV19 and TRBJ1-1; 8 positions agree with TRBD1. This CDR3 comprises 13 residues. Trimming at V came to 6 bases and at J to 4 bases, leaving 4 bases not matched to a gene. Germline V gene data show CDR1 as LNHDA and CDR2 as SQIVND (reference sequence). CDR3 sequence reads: CASRTDRGTEAFF. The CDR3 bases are TGTGCCAGTAGAACAGACAGGGGCACTGAAGCTTTCTTT.

The CDR3: CASSESIRGQPQHF. The DNA for the CDR3 is TGCGCCAGCAGTGAGTCGATCCGGGGTCAGCCCCAGCATTTT. The chain joins TRBV10-2 to TRBJ1-5, with unresolved D. The germline gives CDR1 WSHSY, CDR2 SAAADI. Between the trimmed V and J ends, which lost 0 bases and 6 bases, there was a span of 9 bases. The CDR3 contains 14 residues.

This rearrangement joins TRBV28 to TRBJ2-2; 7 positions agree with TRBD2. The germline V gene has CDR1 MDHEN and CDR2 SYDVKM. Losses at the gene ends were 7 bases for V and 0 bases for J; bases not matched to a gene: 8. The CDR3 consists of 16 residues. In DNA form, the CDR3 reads TGTGCCAGCACCTTTTCCGGGACTACGAACACCGGGGAGCTGTTTTTT. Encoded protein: CASTFSGTTNTGELFF.

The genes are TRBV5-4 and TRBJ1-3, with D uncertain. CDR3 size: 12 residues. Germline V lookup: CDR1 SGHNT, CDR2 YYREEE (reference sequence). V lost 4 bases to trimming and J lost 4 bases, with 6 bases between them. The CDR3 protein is CASSRAGNTIYF. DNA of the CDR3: TGTGCCAGCAGCAGAGCAGGAAACACCATATATTTT. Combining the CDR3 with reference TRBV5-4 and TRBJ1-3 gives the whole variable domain ETGVTQSPTHLIKTRGQQVTLRCSSQSGHNTVSWYQQALGQGPQFIFQYYREEENGRGNFPPRFSGLQFPNYSSELNVNALELDDSALYLCASSRAGNTIYFGEGSWLTVV.

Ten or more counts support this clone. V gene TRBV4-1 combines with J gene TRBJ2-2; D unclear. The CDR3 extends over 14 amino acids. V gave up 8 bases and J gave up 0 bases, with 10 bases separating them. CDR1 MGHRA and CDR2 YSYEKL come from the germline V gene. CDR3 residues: CASRALPNTGELFF. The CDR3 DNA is TGCGCCAGCCGCGCCCTGCCGAACACCGGGGAGCTGTTTTTT.

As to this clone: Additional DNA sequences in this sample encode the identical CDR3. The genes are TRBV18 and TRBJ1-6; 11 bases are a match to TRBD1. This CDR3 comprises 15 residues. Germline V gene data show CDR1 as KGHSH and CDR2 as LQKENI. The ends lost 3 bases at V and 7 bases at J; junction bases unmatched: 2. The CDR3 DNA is TGTGCCAGCTCACCGGGACAGGGGGTGAATTCACCCCTCCACTTT. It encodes CASSPGQGVNSPLHF.

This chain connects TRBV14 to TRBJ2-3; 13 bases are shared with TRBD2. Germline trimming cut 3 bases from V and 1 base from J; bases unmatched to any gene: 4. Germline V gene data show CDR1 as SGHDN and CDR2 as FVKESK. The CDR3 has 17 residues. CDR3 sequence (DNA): TGTGCCAGCAGCCAGGGACTAGCGGGGTTCCGCACAGATACGCAGTATTTT. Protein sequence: CASSQGLAGFRTDTQYF.